The 27 T cell receptor beta chains below all came from one sample that was sequenced in a study of low-dose radiotherapy and immunotherapy resistance in tumors. Gene-specific TRAV and TRBV primers were used for first-strand cDNA, covering alpha and beta chains. TCRs were amplified for about 18 PCR cycles with a constant-region primer and V-primer adapter. TCRdb processed the reads anew with MiXCR; each CDR3 protein has one entry. The sample records 12,000 to 15,000 distinct CDR3 sequences, roughly half being singletons. These receptors were taken from a human donor with advanced metastatic prostate, ovarian, gallbladder or colorectal cancer (not recorded which). This table probably holds off-target reads from a library built for another chain.

The chain joins TRBV5-1 to TRBJ1-6; the match to TRBD1 covers 8 bases. After removal of 3 bases from V and 5 bases from J, the junction contained 4 bases not matched to a gene. This CDR3 has 15 residues. CDR1 and CDR2 from the germline V gene are SGHRS and YFSETQ. The CDR3 sequence: CASSYGTGDNSPLHF. CDR3 nucleotides: TGCGCCAGCAGCTACGGGACAGGAGATAATTCACCCCTCCACTTT.

This clonotype was detected only a few times. The J gene is TRBJ2-3, the V gene TRBV14, with a weak D call TRBD2 (5 bases). V was shortened by 2 bases and J by 11 bases, with 17 bases between the two germline ends. Germline CDR1 reads SGHDN; CDR2 reads FVKESK. This CDR3 has 14 amino acids. The CDR3 sequence is CASSQPGVLRRQYF. The CDR3 coding sequence is TGTGCCAGCAGCCAACCCGGGGTCTTAAGGAGGCAGTATTTT.

The rearrangement uses TRBV19 and TRBJ2-5; D might be TRBD1 or TRBD2, each matching 5 bases. Trimming shortened V by 5 bases and J by 5 bases, and 15 bases separated the two germline ends. There are 14 residues in the CDR3. CDR1 LNHDA and CDR2 SQIVND come from the germline V gene (reference sequence). Here the CDR3 reads CASSFPGRRETQYF. Written as DNA, the CDR3 is TGTGCCAGTAGTTTTCCGGGGCGGCGGGAGACCCAGTACTTC.

The V gene is TRBV20-1, the J gene TRBJ2-5; TRBD2 agrees at 9 bases. Looked up from germline, CDR1 is DFQATT and CDR2 is SNEGSKA (reference sequence). The J segment lost 7 bases and the V segment lost 4 bases, leaving 10 bases of the junction unmatched. The CDR3 consists of 14 residues. Here the CDR3 reads CSAKGGGASGTQYF. CDR3 coding DNA: TGCAGTGCTAAAGGCGGGGGGGCCTCGGGGACCCAGTACTTC.

The chain combines TRBV19 with TRBJ1-4; unclear D gene. From germline, CDR1 is LNHDA and CDR2 SQIVND (reference sequence). This CDR3 spans 14 amino acids. With 5 bases removed from V and 8 bases from J, the gap between germline ends came to 15 bases. The CDR3 loop is CASSPWEEEEKLFF. In nucleotides, the CDR3 is TGTGCCAGTAGTCCCTGGGAGGAGGAGGAAAAACTGTTTTTT.

This clonotype has just a few counts. The V call is TRBV7-7, the J call TRBJ2-1, with D tentatively TRBD2 (5 bases). CDR1 SSHAT and CDR2 FNYEAQ come from the germline V gene (reference sequence). V lost 10 bases and J 3 bases, leaving 19 bases between the germline ends. CDR3 length: 15 residues. The CDR3 DNA is TGTGCCACAAGCCGTCGGGAAGCGGACTACAATGAGCAGTTCTTC. Translation gives CATSRREADYNEQFF.

The rearrangement joins TRBV28 to TRBJ2-7; the D call may be TRBD1 or TRBD2 (5 bases each). Trimming took off 7 bases at V and 3 bases at J, with 10 bases between the two ends. Germline values: CDR1 MDHEN, CDR2 SYDVKM. The CDR3 length is 12 residues. For the CDR3, the DNA is TGTGCCAGCACTCGGGGCTTCTACGAGCAGTACTTC. Translated: CASTRGFYEQYF.

The genes are TRBV7-2 and TRBJ2-5; D is perhaps TRBD2 (5 bases). V shed 5 bases and J shed 0 bases, with 16 bases lying between them. The CDR3 totals 16 residues. The germline gives CDR1 SGHTA, CDR2 FQGNSA. The chain's CDR3 is CASSLRAGGYQETQYF. The DNA for the CDR3 is TGTGCCAGCAGCCTAAGGGCAGGCGGGTACCAAGAGACCCAGTACTTC.

The rearrangement uses TRBV19 and TRBJ1-5; no clear D gene. The CDR3 totals 15 residues. Germline V CDR1 and CDR2: LNHDA, SQIVND (reference sequence). Between the trimmed V and J ends, which lost 3 bases and 7 bases, there was a span of 16 bases. The CDR3 region is CASSITPIPKQPQHF. The CDR3 coding sequence is TGTGCCAGTAGTATTACACCCATTCCGAAACAGCCCCAGCATTTT.

This clonotype appeared a few times. This chain uses TRBV5-4 with TRBJ2-5; 10 bases map to TRBD1. The germline V gene has CDR1 SGHNT and CDR2 YYREEE (reference sequence). This CDR3 has 14 residues. The J segment lost 5 bases and the V segment lost 4 bases, leaving 5 bases of the junction unmatched. CDR3 in amino acids: CASSGTGVKETQYF. The CDR3, as DNA: TGTGCCAGCAGCGGGACAGGGGTTAAGGAGACCCAGTACTTC.

J is TRBJ2-7 and V is TRBV2, with D uncertain. Germline CDR1 SNHLY, CDR2 FYNNEI. Trimming stripped 6 bases from V and 2 bases from J, with 11 bases between. This CDR3 contains 13 residues. The CDR3 protein is CASRRTSTYEQYF. The CDR3 coding sequence is TGTGCCAGCAGAAGGACGTCTACCTACGAGCAGTACTTC.

The rearrangement links TRBV29-1 to TRBJ2-3, with a possible D match to TRBD2 (6 bases). Trimming pared 5 bases from V and 0 bases from J, leaving 9 bases between. The germline V gene has CDR1 SQVTM and CDR2 ANQGSEA. The CDR3 is made up of 13 amino acids. The CDR3, as DNA: TGCAGCGTTCAGCGGGTTAGCACAGATACGCAGTATTTT. Protein product: CSVQRVSTDTQYF.

This clonotype was seen a few times. V and J are TRBV7-3 and TRBJ2-1; possibly TRBD1 for D (6 bases). The CDR3 length is 12 residues. V dropped 5 bases and J dropped 15 bases, with 17 bases sitting between them. Germline V gene data show CDR1 as SGHTA and CDR2 as FQGTGA. The CDR3: CASSPSKTGLFF. CDR3 in DNA: TGTGCCAGCAGCCCCTCAAAGACAGGACTGTTCTTC.

This clonotype was observed a few times. The V call is TRBV6-5, the J call TRBJ2-3; D unclear. This CDR3 is 13 amino acids long. V gave up 2 bases and J gave up 3 bases, with 6 bases separating them. CDR1 is MNHEY and CDR2 is SVGAGI in the germline V gene. The CDR3 protein is CASSYLRTDTQYF. The CDR3 DNA reads TGTGCCAGCAGTTACCTACGAACAGATACGCAGTATTTT.

V is TRBV5-1 and J is TRBJ2-7, with no clear D. The V gene's germline CDR1 is SGHRS and CDR2 YFSETQ. The V and J ends lost 1 base and 4 bases respectively, with 9 bases between them. CDR3 length: 13 amino acids. CDR3 bases: TGCGCCAGCAGCTTGCTCCCCCGATACGAGCAGTACTTC. Translated, it gives CASSLLPRYEQYF.

The rearrangement joins TRBV29-1 to TRBJ1-1; D unresolved. V was trimmed by 2 bases and J by 4 bases, leaving 17 bases between them. CDR3 length equals 15 residues. Germline loops: CDR1 SQVTM, CDR2 ANQGSEA. The CDR3 loop reads CSVESASGGFTEAFF. The CDR3 coding sequence is TGCAGCGTTGAAAGCGCGTCGGGAGGGTTCACTGAAGCTTTCTTT.

The V and J genes are TRBV5-4 and TRBJ1-1; D gene ambiguous. Per germline, CDR1 SGHNT and CDR2 YYREEE (reference sequence). The CDR3 loop spans 14 amino acids. V gave up 0 bases and J gave up 5 bases, with 11 bases separating them. The CDR3 DNA sequence: TGTGCCAGCAGCTTGGATATGTTGGGGACTGAAGCTTTCTTT. Translation gives CASSLDMLGTEAFF.

The rearrangement uses TRBV5-6 and TRBJ2-7, with 10 bases identical to TRBD1. This CDR3 is 14 amino acids long. CDR1 SGHDT and CDR2 YYEEEE come from the germline V gene. The trim removed 3 bases at V and 2 bases at J, leaving 2 bases unmatched. The CDR3 loop is CASSWGTGAYEQYF. The CDR3 DNA reads TGTGCCAGCAGCTGGGGGACAGGGGCCTACGAGCAGTACTTC.

CDR3 in amino acids: CASSQDLPSGANVLTF. In DNA, the CDR3 is TGTGCCAGCAGCCAAGATCTGCCCTCTGGGGCCAACGTCCTGACTTTC. The chain joins TRBV14 to TRBJ2-6; D not certain. This CDR3 has 16 residues. CDR1 is SGHDN and CDR2 is FVKESK in the germline V gene. The V gene lost 0 bases and the J gene lost 0 bases, with 6 bases spanning the gap.

V usage is TRBV3-1 and J usage is TRBJ2-5, with 7 nucleotides matching TRBD1. V dropped 0 bases and J dropped 4; count of bases not matched to a gene: 5. The CDR3 is 15 amino acids. The V gene's germline CDR1 is LGHDT and CDR2 YNNKEL (reference sequence). CDR3 amino acids: CASSQEGTAGETQYF. DNA for the CDR3: TGTGCCAGCAGCCAAGAAGGGACAGCTGGAGAGACCCAGTACTTC.

The CDR3 bases are TGTGCCAGCGCCGATCCTAACTATGGCTACACCTTC. As protein: CASADPNYGYTF. This chain joins TRBV19 and TRBJ1-2; D gene uncertain. The germline V gene encodes CDR1 LNHDA and CDR2 SQIVND (reference sequence). The length of the CDR3 is 12 residues. Trimming removed 9 bases at V and 0 bases at J, with 8 bases between.

The chain carries TRBV19 and TRBJ2-7, with 12 nucleotides matching TRBD1. In germline, CDR1 is LNHDA, CDR2 SQIVND (reference sequence). The CDR3 contains 15 residues. V lost 9 bases and J lost 3; bases outside the gene matches: 9. CDR3: CASLIGTGGRYEQYF. The CDR3 nucleotides read TGTGCCAGCCTTATCGGGACAGGGGGCCGCTACGAGCAGTACTTC.

The chain is built from TRBV9 and TRBJ1-5; D perhaps matches TRBD1 (5 bases). CDR1 is SGDLS, CDR2 YYNGEE, per germline. V shed 6 bases and J shed 4 bases, with 14 bases lying between them. The CDR3 runs 14 residues. DNA of the CDR3: TGTGCCAGCAATAAAGGGGACGAAAATCAGCCCCAGCATTTT. It encodes CASNKGDENQPQHF.

The chain recombines TRBV29-1 with TRBJ1-1, with a weak D call TRBD1 (6 bases). The CDR3 is 13 residues long. Germline lookup yields CDR1 SQVTM and CDR2 ANQGSEA. The ends were cut back, 7 bases at V and 6 bases at J, with 18 bases in the middle. The CDR3: CSAIRGGVAEAFF. CDR3 nucleotides: TGCAGCGCCATAAGAGGGGGGGTAGCTGAAGCTTTCTTT.

The chain employs TRBV12-3 or TRBV12-4 and TRBJ2-3, with D possibly being TRBD2 (6 bases). Between the trimmed V and J ends, which lost 6 bases and 5 bases, there was a span of 24 bases. This CDR3 comprises 17 residues. The CDR3 spells CASRPPAGMGTQDTQYF. CDR3 bases: TGTGCCAGCAGACCCCCCGCGGGAATGGGCACACAAGATACGCAGTATTTT.

The chain is built from TRBV5-1 and TRBJ2-2, with D possibly being TRBD1 or TRBD2 (5 bases each). This CDR3 is 15 amino acids long. Germline values: CDR1 SGHRS, CDR2 YFSETQ. V shed 5 bases and J shed 1 base, with 12 bases lying between them. CDR3 protein: CASRPGTENTGELFF. CDR3 sequence (DNA): TGCGCCAGCAGGCCCGGGACCGAGAACACCGGGGAGCTGTTTTTT. The full variable domain, rest sourced from reference TRBV5-1 and TRBJ2-2, is KAGVTQTPRYLIKTRGQQVTLSCSPISGHRSVSWYQQTPGQGLQFLFEYFSETQRNKGNFPGRFSGRQFSNSRSEMNVSTLELGDSALYLCASRPGTENTGELFFGEGSRLTVL.

The CDR3 spells CATTDRGTDTQYF. DNA for the CDR3: TGTGCCACTACAGACAGGGGCACAGATACGCAGTATTTT. The V and J genes are TRBV10-3 and TRBJ2-3; 7 positions match TRBD1. The CDR3 totals 13 residues. V lost 10 bases, J lost 1 base, and 5 bases stayed unmatched. Germline V gene lookup returns CDR1 ENHRY and CDR2 SYGVKD.